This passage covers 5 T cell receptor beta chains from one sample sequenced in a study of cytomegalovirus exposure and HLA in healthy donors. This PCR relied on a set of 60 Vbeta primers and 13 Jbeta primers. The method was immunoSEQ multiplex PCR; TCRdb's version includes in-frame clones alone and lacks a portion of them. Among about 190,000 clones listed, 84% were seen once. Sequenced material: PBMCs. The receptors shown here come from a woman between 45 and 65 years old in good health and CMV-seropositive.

The CDR3 sequence: CASSSPHRGLNEQYF. In DNA, the CDR3 is TGTGCCAGCAGTTCACCCCACAGGGGGCTTAACGAGCAGTACTTC. The chain couples TRBV27 to TRBJ2-7; 9 nucleotides align to TRBD1. Losses at the gene ends were 4 bases for V and 5 bases for J; bases not matched to a gene: 9. Germline loops: CDR1 MNHEY, CDR2 SMNVEV (reference sequence). This CDR3 contains 15 residues.

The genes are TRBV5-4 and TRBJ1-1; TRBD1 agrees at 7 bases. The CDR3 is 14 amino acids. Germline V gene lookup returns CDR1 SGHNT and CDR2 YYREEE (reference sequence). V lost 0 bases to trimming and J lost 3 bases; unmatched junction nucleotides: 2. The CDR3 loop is CASSLGQGYTEAFF. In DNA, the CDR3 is TGTGCCAGCAGCTTGGGACAGGGTTACACTGAAGCTTTCTTT. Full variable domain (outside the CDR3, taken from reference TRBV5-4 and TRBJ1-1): ETGVTQSPTHLIKTRGQQVTLRCSSQSGHNTVSWYQQALGQGPQFIFQYYREEENGRGNFPPRFSGLQFPNYSSELNVNALELDDSALYLCASSLGQGYTEAFFGQGTRLTVV.

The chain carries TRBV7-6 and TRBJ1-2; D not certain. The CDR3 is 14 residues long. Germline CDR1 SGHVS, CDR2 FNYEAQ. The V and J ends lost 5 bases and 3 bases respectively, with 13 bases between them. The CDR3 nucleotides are TGTGCCAGCAGCCAATATACCGGGGACTATGGCTACACCTTC. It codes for CASSQYTGDYGYTF.

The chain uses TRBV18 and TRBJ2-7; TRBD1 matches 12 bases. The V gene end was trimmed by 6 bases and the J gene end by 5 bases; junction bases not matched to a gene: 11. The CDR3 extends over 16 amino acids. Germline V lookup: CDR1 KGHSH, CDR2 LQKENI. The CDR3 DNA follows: TGTGCCAGCTCCCTCTCAGTTGGGACAGGGGGCCACGAGCAGTACTTC. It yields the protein CASSLSVGTGGHEQYF. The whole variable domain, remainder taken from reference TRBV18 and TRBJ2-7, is NAGVMQNPRHLVRRRGQEARLRCSPMKGHSHVYWYRQLPEEGLKFMVYLQKENIIDESGMPKERFSAEFPKEGPSILRIQQVVRGDSAAYFCASSLSVGTGGHEQYFGPGTRLTVT.

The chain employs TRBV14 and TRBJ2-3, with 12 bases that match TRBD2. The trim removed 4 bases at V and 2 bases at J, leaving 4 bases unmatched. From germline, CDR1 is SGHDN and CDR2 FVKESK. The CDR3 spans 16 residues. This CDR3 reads CASSLLAGGYTDTQYF. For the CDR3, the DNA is TGTGCCAGCAGCCTACTAGCGGGGGGATACACAGATACGCAGTATTTT.